These T cell receptor beta chains were read from a single sample in a study of CD8 T cells in ankylosing spondylitis. TCRdb re-derived calls from the 5' RACE reads in MiXCR, one entry per CDR3 protein. The table has under 200,000 distinct CDR3 sequences, roughly 10% seen once; the top ten hold over 13%. Sequenced sample: blood, either unsorted or a sorted T cell fraction (not recorded which). Source of these receptors: a female donor with ankylosing spondylitis or in good health (not recorded which). Both conserved end residues are part of each CDR3. Each record gives: D gene, V gene, J gene, CDR3 length, clone size, CDR3 DNA, CDR3 protein. A D gene is named only where the DNA matches it firmly. A row's size may be missing; if present it is once, few, many or a size class.

d_call: TRBD2; v_call: TRBV6-2/TRBV6-3; j_call: TRBJ2-7; cdr3_length: 14; clone_size: .; cdr3_nt: TGTGCCAGCAGCAGGACTAGCGGGAGAAGCGAGCAGTACTTC; cdr3_aa: CASSRTSGRSEQYF
d_call: .; v_call: TRBV14; j_call: TRBJ2-7; cdr3_length: 15; clone_size: .; cdr3_nt: TGTGCCAGCAGCCAAGGGCCCCGAGGATTCTACGAGCAGTACTTC; cdr3_aa: CASSQGPRGFYEQYF
d_call: .; v_call: TRBV6-2/TRBV6-3; j_call: TRBJ1-1; cdr3_length: 13; clone_size: few; cdr3_nt: TGTGCCAGCACCTTACAGGGTTTTACTGAAGCTTTCTTT; cdr3_aa: CASTLQGFTEAFF
d_call: .; v_call: TRBV9; j_call: TRBJ2-1; cdr3_length: 14; clone_size: few; cdr3_nt: TGTGCCAGCAGCGTAAGGGACTCCCACAATGAGCAGTTCTTC; cdr3_aa: CASSVRDSHNEQFF
d_call: .; v_call: TRBV7-9; j_call: TRBJ2-1; cdr3_length: 12; clone_size: .; cdr3_nt: TGTGCCAGCAGCTTATCTCGATGGGAGAAGTTCTTC; cdr3_aa: CASSLSRWEKFF
d_call: .; v_call: TRBV12-1; j_call: TRBJ1-4; cdr3_length: 15; clone_size: .; cdr3_nt: TGTGCCAGCAGCTTTGAGGGGGCAGCGGAAGAAAAACTGTTTTTT; cdr3_aa: CASSFEGAAEEKLFF
d_call: TRBD2; v_call: TRBV9; j_call: TRBJ2-2; cdr3_length: 15; clone_size: few; cdr3_nt: TGTGCCAGCAGCGGTAGCGGGAGGGCGAACGGGGAGCTGTTTTTT; cdr3_aa: CASSGSGRANGELFF
d_call: .; v_call: TRBV20-1; j_call: TRBJ2-7; cdr3_length: 16; clone_size: few; cdr3_nt: TGCAGTGCTAGAGCGCCCGGGGATGGTAGGACCTACGAGCAGTACTTC; cdr3_aa: CSARAPGDGRTYEQYF
d_call: TRBD2; v_call: TRBV6-5; j_call: TRBJ2-3; cdr3_length: 18; clone_size: .; cdr3_nt: TGTGCCAGCAGTTGGGCGCCCGAGACTAGCGGGGACACAGATACGCAGTATTTT; cdr3_aa: CASSWAPETSGDTDTQYF
d_call: TRBD2; v_call: TRBV2; j_call: TRBJ2-2; cdr3_length: 22; clone_size: few; cdr3_nt: TGTGCCAGCAGTGAAGTAGCCGGGACTAGCGGGAGAAGCTTAACGGACACCGGGGAGCTGTTTTTT; cdr3_aa: CASSEVAGTSGRSLTDTGELFF
d_call: .; v_call: TRBV9; j_call: TRBJ2-7; cdr3_length: 14; clone_size: few; cdr3_nt: TGTGCCAGCAGCGTAGGTGGGAGCGCCTACGAGCAGTACTTC; cdr3_aa: CASSVGGSAYEQYF
d_call: .; v_call: TRBV27; j_call: TRBJ2-2; cdr3_length: 13; clone_size: many; cdr3_nt: TGTGCCAGCAGTTTTACGAACACCGGGGAGCTGTTTTTT; cdr3_aa: CASSFTNTGELFF
d_call: .; v_call: TRBV6-6; j_call: TRBJ2-1; cdr3_length: 11; clone_size: .; cdr3_nt: TGTGCCAGCAGAAGGGACAATGAGCAGTTCTTC; cdr3_aa: CASRRDNEQFF
d_call: .; v_call: TRBV2; j_call: TRBJ2-3; cdr3_length: 16; clone_size: .; cdr3_nt: TGTGCCAGCAGTGTTGAGGTGGGAGGTTTTCAAGATACGCAGTATTTT; cdr3_aa: CASSVEVGGFQDTQYF
d_call: TRBD1; v_call: TRBV29-1; j_call: TRBJ1-1; cdr3_length: 13; clone_size: few; cdr3_nt: TGCAGCGTTGATCCAAGGGACAGGGCTGAAGCTTTCTTT; cdr3_aa: CSVDPRDRAEAFF
d_call: TRBD2; v_call: TRBV7-9; j_call: TRBJ2-7; cdr3_length: 17; clone_size: few; cdr3_nt: TGTGCCAGCAGCTTATTAGCGGGATCGCCAGAGGGATACGAGCAGTACTTC; cdr3_aa: CASSLLAGSPEGYEQYF
d_call: .; v_call: TRBV7-9; j_call: TRBJ1-5; cdr3_length: 13; clone_size: many; cdr3_nt: TGTGCCAGCAGCGGTAATAGCAATCAGCCCCAGCATTTT; cdr3_aa: CASSGNSNQPQHF
d_call: .; v_call: TRBV27; j_call: TRBJ2-2; cdr3_length: 13; clone_size: few; cdr3_nt: TGTGCCAGCAGTTACCAGGGAAGCGGGGAGCTGTTTTTT; cdr3_aa: CASSYQGSGELFF
d_call: .; v_call: TRBV27; j_call: TRBJ1-1; cdr3_length: 15; clone_size: few; cdr3_nt: TGTGCCAGCAGTTCCGGACCGTCGTGGAACACTGAAGCTTTCTTT; cdr3_aa: CASSSGPSWNTEAFF
d_call: .; v_call: TRBV5-6; j_call: TRBJ2-2; cdr3_length: 12; clone_size: .; cdr3_nt: TGTGCCAGCAGCTTTACACCAGGCGAGCTGTTTTTT; cdr3_aa: CASSFTPGELFF
d_call: .; v_call: TRBV11-2; j_call: TRBJ2-2; cdr3_length: 17; clone_size: few; cdr3_nt: TGTGCCAGCAGCCCCCGGGGGCTCCTATCGAGTACCGGGGAGCTGTTTTTT; cdr3_aa: CASSPRGLLSSTGELFF
d_call: TRBD2; v_call: TRBV6-2/TRBV6-3; j_call: TRBJ2-7; cdr3_length: 15; clone_size: .; cdr3_nt: TGTGCCAGCAGTTTGGAACTAGCGGGAGACTACGAGCAGTACTTC; cdr3_aa: CASSLELAGDYEQYF
d_call: .; v_call: TRBV18; j_call: TRBJ1-4; cdr3_length: 14; clone_size: .; cdr3_nt: TGTGCCAGCTCACCCAATCTCGATAATGAAAAACTGTTTTTT; cdr3_aa: CASSPNLDNEKLFF
d_call: .; v_call: TRBV4-3; j_call: TRBJ2-6; cdr3_length: 15; clone_size: .; cdr3_nt: TGCGCCAGCTCCCACGGGGGATCGGGGGCCAACGTCCTGACTTTC; cdr3_aa: CASSHGGSGANVLTF
d_call: .; v_call: TRBV9; j_call: TRBJ2-2; cdr3_length: 13; clone_size: many; cdr3_nt: TGTGCCAGCAGCGTAGCAAGTTCCGGGGAGCTGTTTTTT; cdr3_aa: CASSVASSGELFF
d_call: TRBD2; v_call: TRBV7-8; j_call: TRBJ2-7; cdr3_length: 15; clone_size: many; cdr3_nt: TGTGCCAGCAGCCCTGATGGGGGAGGGCCGTACGAGCAGTACTTC; cdr3_aa: CASSPDGGGPYEQYF
d_call: .; v_call: TRBV5-8; j_call: TRBJ1-1; cdr3_length: 14; clone_size: few; cdr3_nt: TGTGCCAGCAGTCCCGTCGTAGGGAGCGTTGAAGCTTTCTTT; cdr3_aa: CASSPVVGSVEAFF
d_call: TRBD1; v_call: TRBV7-4; j_call: TRBJ1-1; cdr3_length: 15; clone_size: .; cdr3_nt: TGTGCCAGCAGGCCTAACAGGGGAAGGAACACTGAAGCTTTCTTT; cdr3_aa: CASRPNRGRNTEAFF
d_call: TRBD2; v_call: TRBV30; j_call: TRBJ2-1; cdr3_length: 13; clone_size: .; cdr3_nt: TGTGCCTGGACTAGCGGAGGTTACAATGAGCAGTTCTTC; cdr3_aa: CAWTSGGYNEQFF
d_call: .; v_call: TRBV5-1; j_call: TRBJ2-7; cdr3_length: 14; clone_size: few; cdr3_nt: TGCGCCAGCAGCCCCCGCGGGCAGGGGAACGAGCAGTACTTC; cdr3_aa: CASSPRGQGNEQYF
d_call: .; v_call: TRBV14; j_call: TRBJ2-5; cdr3_length: 13; clone_size: few; cdr3_nt: TGTGCCAGCAGCCTGTGGGCCGGCGAGACCCAGTACTTC; cdr3_aa: CASSLWAGETQYF
d_call: TRBD2; v_call: TRBV12-3/TRBV12-4; j_call: TRBJ2-7; cdr3_length: 16; clone_size: many; cdr3_nt: TGTGCCAGCAGTCCCTCCGGAGATAGCGGGAGGCGGGAGCAGTACTTC; cdr3_aa: CASSPSGDSGRREQYF
d_call: TRBD1; v_call: TRBV5-6; j_call: TRBJ2-7; cdr3_length: 16; clone_size: .; cdr3_nt: TGTGCCAGCAGCTTGGGCGTCTCGGGACAGGGCTACGAGCAGTACTTC; cdr3_aa: CASSLGVSGQGYEQYF